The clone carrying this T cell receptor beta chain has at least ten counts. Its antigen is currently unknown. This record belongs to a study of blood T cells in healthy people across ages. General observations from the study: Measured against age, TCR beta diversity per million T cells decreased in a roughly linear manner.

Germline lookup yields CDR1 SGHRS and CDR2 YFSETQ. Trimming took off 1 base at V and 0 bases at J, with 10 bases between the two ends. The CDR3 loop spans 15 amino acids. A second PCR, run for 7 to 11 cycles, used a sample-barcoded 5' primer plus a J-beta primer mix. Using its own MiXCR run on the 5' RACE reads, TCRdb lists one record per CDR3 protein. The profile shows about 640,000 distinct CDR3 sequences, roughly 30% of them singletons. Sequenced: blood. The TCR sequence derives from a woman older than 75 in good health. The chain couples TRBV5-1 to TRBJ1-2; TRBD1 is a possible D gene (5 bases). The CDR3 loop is CASSLRDGTNYGYTF. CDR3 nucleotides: TGCGCCAGCAGCTTGAGGGACGGTACTAACTATGGCTACACCTTC.